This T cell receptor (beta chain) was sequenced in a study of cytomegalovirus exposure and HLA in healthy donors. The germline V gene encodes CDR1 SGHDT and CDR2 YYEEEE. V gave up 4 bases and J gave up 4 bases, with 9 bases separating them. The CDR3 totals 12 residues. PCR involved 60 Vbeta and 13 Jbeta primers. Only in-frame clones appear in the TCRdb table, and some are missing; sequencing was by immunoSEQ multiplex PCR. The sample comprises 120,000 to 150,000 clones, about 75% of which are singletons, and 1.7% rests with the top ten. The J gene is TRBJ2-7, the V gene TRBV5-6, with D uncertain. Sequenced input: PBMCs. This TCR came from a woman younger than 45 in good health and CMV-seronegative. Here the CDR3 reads CASSLGHYEQYF. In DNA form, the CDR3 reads TGTGCCAGCAGCCTTGGGCATTACGAGCAGTACTTC.